This T cell receptor (beta chain) comes out of a study of blood T cell repertoires in COVID-19. This study enrolled people aged about 18 to 95 from about 24 US geographic areas. Categorization into cohorts depended on clinical history that participants reported. From germline, CDR1 is MGHRA and CDR2 YSYEKL. This CDR3 has 14 residues. The V end lost 1 base, the J end lost 6 bases, and 12 bases lay between the germline ends. In the original processing: Nucleated cell number was recorded as an estimate derived from reference gene primer amplification. Clones were sequenced by immunoSEQ multiplex PCR, and TCRdb holds only the in-frame ones, with some missing. The V and J calls and the clone size are those of that table, but D and trimming were determined from the DNA. Among some 300,000 clones listed, roughly nine tenths were seen once.

Sequencing was carried out using PBMCs or T cells enriched from blood (not recorded which). This chain uses TRBV4-1 with TRBJ1-1; tentative D call: TRBD1 (5 bases). This TCR came from a woman between 25 and 40 years old who had recovered from COVID-19. The CDR3 nucleotides read TGCGCCAGCAGCCAAGTAGGAAGGGGCCCTGAAGCTTTCTTT. Translation gives CASSQVGRGPEAFF.